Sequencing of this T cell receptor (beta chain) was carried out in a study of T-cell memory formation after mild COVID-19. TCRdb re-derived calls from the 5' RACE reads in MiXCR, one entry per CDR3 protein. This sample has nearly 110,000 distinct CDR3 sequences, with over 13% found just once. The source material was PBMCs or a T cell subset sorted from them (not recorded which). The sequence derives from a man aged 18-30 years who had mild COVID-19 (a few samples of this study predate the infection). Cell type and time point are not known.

CDR3 nucleotide sequence: TGTGCCTGGAGTGTAAGGGGACAGGGGGATCAGCCCCAGCATTTT. Translating it yields CAWSVRGQGDQPQHF. The genes are TRBV30 and TRBJ1-5, with TRBD1 matching over 11 bases. With 0 bases clipped from V and 5 bases from J, the junction kept 3 bases outside the gene matches. Germline V gene sequence: CDR1 GTSNPN, CDR2 SVGIG (reference sequence). The CDR3 loop spans 15 amino acids.